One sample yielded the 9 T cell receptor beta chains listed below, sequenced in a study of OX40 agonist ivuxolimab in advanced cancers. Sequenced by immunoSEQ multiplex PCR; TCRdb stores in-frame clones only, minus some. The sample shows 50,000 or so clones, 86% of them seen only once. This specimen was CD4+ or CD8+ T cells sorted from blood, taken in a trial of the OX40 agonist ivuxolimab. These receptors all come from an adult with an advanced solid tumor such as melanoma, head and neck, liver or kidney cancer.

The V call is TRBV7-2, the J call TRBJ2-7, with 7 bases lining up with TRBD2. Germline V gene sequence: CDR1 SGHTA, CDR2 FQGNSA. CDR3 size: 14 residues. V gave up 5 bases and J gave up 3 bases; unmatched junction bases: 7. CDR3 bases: TGTGCCAGCAGCCGGGGCCGGGGGGTCTACGAGCAGTACTTC. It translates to CASSRGRGVYEQYF.

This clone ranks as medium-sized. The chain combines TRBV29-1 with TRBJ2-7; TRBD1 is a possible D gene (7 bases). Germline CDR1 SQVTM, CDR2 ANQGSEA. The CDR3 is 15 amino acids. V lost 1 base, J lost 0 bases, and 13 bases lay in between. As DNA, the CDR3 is TGCAGCGTTGAAGGGTTCAGGGGGGACTCCTACGAGCAGTACTTC. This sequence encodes CSVEGFRGDSYEQYF.

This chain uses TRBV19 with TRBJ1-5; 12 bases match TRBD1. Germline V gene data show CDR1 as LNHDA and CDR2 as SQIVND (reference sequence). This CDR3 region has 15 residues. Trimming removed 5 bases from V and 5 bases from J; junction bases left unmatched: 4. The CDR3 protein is CASSPGQGAYQPQHF. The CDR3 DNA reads TGTGCCAGTAGTCCGGGACAGGGGGCGTATCAGCCCCAGCATTTT. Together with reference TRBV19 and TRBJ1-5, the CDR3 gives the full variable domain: DGGITQSPKYLFRKEGQNVTLSCEQNLNHDAMYWYRQDPGQGLRLIYYSQIVNDFQKGDIAEGYSVSREKKESFPLTVTSAQKNPTAFYLCASSPGQGAYQPQHFGDGTRLSIL.

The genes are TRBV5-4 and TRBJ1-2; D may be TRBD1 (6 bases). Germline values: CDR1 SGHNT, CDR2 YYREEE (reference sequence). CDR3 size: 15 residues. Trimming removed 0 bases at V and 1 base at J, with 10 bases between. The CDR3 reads CASSLERDNNYGYTF. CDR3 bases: TGTGCCAGCAGCTTGGAGAGGGACAATAACTATGGCTACACCTTC.

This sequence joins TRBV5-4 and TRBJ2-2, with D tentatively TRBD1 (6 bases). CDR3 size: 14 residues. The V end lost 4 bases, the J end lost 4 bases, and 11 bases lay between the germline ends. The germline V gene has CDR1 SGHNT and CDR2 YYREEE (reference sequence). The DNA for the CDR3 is TGTGCCAGCAGCACAGGGACGCGCACCGGGGAGCTGTTTTTT. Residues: CASSTGTRTGELFF.

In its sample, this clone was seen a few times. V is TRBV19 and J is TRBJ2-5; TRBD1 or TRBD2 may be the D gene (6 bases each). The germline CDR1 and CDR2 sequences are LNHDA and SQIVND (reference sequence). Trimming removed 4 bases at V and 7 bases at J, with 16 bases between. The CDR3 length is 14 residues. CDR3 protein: CASSRAGAEGTQYF. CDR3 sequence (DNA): TGTGCCAGTAGTAGGGCAGGGGCGGAGGGGACCCAGTACTTC.

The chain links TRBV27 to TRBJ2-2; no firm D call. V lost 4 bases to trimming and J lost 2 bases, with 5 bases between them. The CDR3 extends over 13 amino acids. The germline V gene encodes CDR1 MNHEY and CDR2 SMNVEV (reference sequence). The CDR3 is CASSSSNTGELFF. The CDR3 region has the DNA TGTGCCAGCAGTTCCTCCAACACCGGGGAGCTGTTTTTT.

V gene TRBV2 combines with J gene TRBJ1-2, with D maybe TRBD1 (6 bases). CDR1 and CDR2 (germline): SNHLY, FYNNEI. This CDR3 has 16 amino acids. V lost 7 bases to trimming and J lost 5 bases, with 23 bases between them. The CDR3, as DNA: TGTGCCAGCATGGCGGAGGGGGGCAGGGGCTCGTATGGCTACACCTTC. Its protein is CASMAEGGRGSYGYTF.

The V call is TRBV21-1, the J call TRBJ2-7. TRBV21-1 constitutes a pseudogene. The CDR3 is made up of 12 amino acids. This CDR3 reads CAMQTVPYEQYF. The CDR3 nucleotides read TGTGCCATGCAGACGGTTCCCTACGAGCAGTACTTC.